The sequence of this T cell receptor (beta chain) was determined in a study of shared clonotypes between healthy human individuals. Study-wide points: It was expected that sequencing depth would affect clonotype sharing among donors.

Deep-level assay runs were performed. Here immunoSEQ multiplex PCR was the method, and the copy in TCRdb shows in-frame clones only, minus some. This table holds about 1 million clones, about 70% found once. As regards this clone: Its target is not known.

Donors, without exception, were Caucasian adults residing in Nashville, Tennessee. Investigators divided CD4+ cells into CD45RA+ naive and CD45RA-negative memory subsets. The CDR3 covers 15 residues. CDR1 KGHSH and CDR2 LQKENI come from the germline V gene. The V end was cut by 2 bases, the J end by 2 bases, with 13 bases between. The chain has TRBV18 and TRBJ2-7, with D possibly being TRBD1 or TRBD2 (5 bases each). This clonotype was sampled from a man aged 18 to 35 in good health. Material for sequencing was memory CD4+ T cells sorted from blood. This sample's subset: CD45RA-negative fraction. DNA of the CDR3: TGTGCCAGCTCACCAGCGGGTAGGGACGCCTACGAGCAGTACTTC. Its translation: CASSPAGRDAYEQYF.